The following is a T cell receptor (beta chain) sequence with its context. Its antigen specificity is not known. The record has no base qualities; no much larger clone is one base away. These data come from a study of neoadjuvant anti-PD-1 for oral cavity cancer (dated by TCRdb to the early 2020s). Looking at the study overall: Patients mostly received three to four biweekly doses of nivolumab at 3 mg/kg before curative-intent surgical resection. For patients who did not progress, a fourth nivolumab dose was given around day 43, followed by definitive surgical resection on days 50-56. Under RECIST 1.1, patients with complete response, partial response or stable disease were classed as responders, and patients with progression were classed as non-responders. A 33% response rate was observed in the parent correlative cohort, in which around 12 patients were included. Points the paper makes about the study in general: After neoadjuvant nivolumab, non-responders showed significantly higher T cell clonality (Gini index) in PBMCs than responders did. Higher pretreatment blood Treg/Th17 ratios correlated with higher pretreatment blood TCRbeta clonality and lower post-treatment tumor TCRbeta clonality. Only a few patients per response group were included in the TCR analyses, and larger cohorts for validation were called for by the authors.

The sample's time point label, in plain terms: after neoadjuvant nivolumab, at surgical resection. The patients had newly diagnosed stage II-IVA oral cavity squamous cell carcinoma and had not received any prior systemic or radiation treatment. The cohort was composed of patients with HPV-negative, locally advanced oral cavity squamous cell carcinoma. Peripheral blood mononuclear cells were analyzed directly, without maintenance or expansion in culture. Samples came from a longitudinal correlative study of a single-arm phase II trial of neoadjuvant nivolumab in oral cavity squamous cell carcinoma. Genomic DNA-based TCRbeta sequencing was performed on subject-matched pre- and post-treatment PBMCs and tumors from three responders and three non-responders. Peripheral blood mononuclear cells were collected before nivolumab treatment and were collected again after treatment, at the time of surgery. The Maxwell RSC DNA from Cells kit was used to isolate genomic DNA from PBMCs.

Trimming takes 10 bases off V and 7 bases off J; junction bases not matched to a gene: 16. The CDR3 numbers 14 residues from cysteine through phenylalanine. Of the read, only the CDR3 DNA is kept; its 42 bases are in frame from base 1. CDR1 is given as MNHNS and CDR2 as SASEGT, both from the germline V gene. For deep sequencing of PBMC libraries, mostly around 520 ng of input genomic DNA was used, and six replicates were run per sample. TCRbeta libraries were prepared with the immunoSEQ hsTCRbeta kit according to the manufacturer's instructions. The completed libraries were mixed into a single pool at 3 nM, then sequenced with an Illumina NovaSeq 6000 S4 flow cell. Processing in the source paper ran as follows. Raw data preprocessing and quality control were performed with the immunoSEQ Analyzer. The analysis was limited to productive rearrangements, and each clonotype was defined by a unique CDR3 amino acid sequence. Using the R package tcR, the researchers computed the Gini-Simpson index as their estimate of repertoire clonality. Student's t test was used to compare Gini indices, while Pearson correlation assessed associations with tumor size change. This is the immuneACCESS table as TCRdb keeps it, with only in-frame sequences that have V and J called. A part of the clones is gone; compared with another copy, unresolved V genes explain less than half, and the rest is unexplained. V, J and clone size derive from that table, while D and trimming were established from the DNA sequence. The sample table records about 14,000 clones; 70% to 85% of these occur just once. Together, the top ten hold approximately 2% of the sample.

The source is a person aged 35-79 years with oral cavity squamous cell carcinoma. The chain was built from TRBV6-1 and TRBJ2-7; 7 bases in between match TRBD1. The source was PBMCs, collected after nivolumab (anti-PD-1) treatment. Here is the DNA: TGTGCCACCGAACAAGCCACAGGGGTGCGGGAGCAGTACTTC. It is translated as CATEQATGVREQYF.